This entry is about one TCR beta chain. The antigen is not known. This sample was taken from a study of shared clonotypes between healthy human individuals. At the level of the study: CD8 memory received one plate per donor, CD8 naive two, CD4 memory three and CD4 naive three.

Methods used by the authors: Filtering differed for immunoSEQ, which gave only junction sequences without quality scores. This table comes from immunoSEQ multiplex PCR, and its TCRdb copy is limited to in-frame clones, with some not included. That table supplies the V and J calls and clone size; D and trimming were determined from the DNA. The sample lists 950,000 to 1,100,000 clones; roughly 74% were seen once. The CDR3 has 13 amino acids. Trimming at V came to 3 bases and at J to 5 bases, leaving 2 bases not matched to a gene. CDR1 is SGHNT, CDR2 YYREEE, per germline (reference sequence). Findings and caveats of the study: Roughly 4.7% was the fraction of naive CD4 clonotypes found shared across a few donors. Rarefaction revealed incomplete sorted-subset sequencing despite large depth.

Sequencing input: memory CD4+ T cells from PBMCs. As for subset: CD45RA-negative fraction. This chain connects TRBV5-4 to TRBJ1-2; TRBD1 matches 9 bases. The clonotype originates from a man younger than 35 in good health. Some clones in this sample may be carry-over from other donors' samples. The DNA of the CDR3 is TGTGCCAGCAGCTGGGGACAGGGATATGGCTACACCTTC. This gives the protein CASSWGQGYGYTF. Drawing the rest from reference TRBV5-4 and TRBJ1-2, the complete variable domain is ETGVTQSPTHLIKTRGQQVTLRCSSQSGHNTVSWYQQALGQGPQFIFQYYREEENGRGNFPPRFSGLQFPNYSSELNVNALELDDSALYLCASSWGQGYGYTFGSGTRLTVV.